This entry describes one TCR beta chain. Its antigen is unknown. The sample is drawn from a study of human T cells and chemical hapten exposure. Background on the study: There were weekly diphenylcyclopropenone doses to the scalp for patients throughout the roughly 25-week study. Findings and caveats of the study: Expanded TCRs made up significantly more big CDR3 similarity clusters than controls did.

The CDR3 has 11 amino acids. The germline gives CDR1 GTSNPN, CDR2 SVGIG (reference sequence). V was cut by 0 bases and J by 14 bases, with 11 bases left in between. Unique molecular identifiers were affixed to discrete cDNA molecules within the library. TCRdb reprocessed the RACE reads via MiXCR and lists one record per CDR3 protein. The sample consists of some 84,000 distinct CDR3 sequences, about 10% of them appearing once. Time point denoted: patch test 2, 6 weeks after DPC sensitization. The treatment was: therapeutic diphenylcyclopropenone sensitization with weekly scalp DPC. Every donor had alopecia and was 18 to 70 years old; all were suitable for DPC.

The clonotype comes from a woman aged 50 to 60 with alopecia areata. Some clones in this sample may be carry-over from other donors' samples. Source: whole blood, taken in connection with sensitization to the hapten diphenylcyclopropenone (DPC). The J gene is TRBJ2-1, the V gene TRBV30; D possibly matches TRBD1 or TRBD2 (5 bases each). The CDR3 nucleotides are TGTGCCTGGAGTGTACTAGGGACCGAGTTCTTC. Protein sequence: CAWSVLGTEFF.